This TCR beta chain was recovered during a study of cytomegalovirus exposure and HLA in healthy donors. Using immunoSEQ multiplex PCR, the repertoire was profiled, and TCRdb retains in-frame clones only, with some absent. Among 200,000 to 250,000 clones, more than 75% were seen once, and the ten largest hold about 11%. The CDR3 sequence is 15 residues long. Germline CDR1 reads SGHDN; CDR2 reads FVKESK. The V and J ends lost 0 bases and 2 bases, in that order; junction bases with no gene match: 2. This clone was seen once. Sequencing was carried out using PBMCs. The chain links TRBV14 to TRBJ2-5; the match to TRBD2 covers 8 bases. The origin of this receptor is a man aged 18-30 years in good health and CMV-seropositive. The CDR3 here is CASSQELADQETQYF. CDR3 nucleotides: TGTGCCAGCAGCCAAGAACTAGCGGATCAAGAGACCCAGTACTTC.